The 3 T cell receptor beta chains listed next were all sequenced from one sample in a study of beta chain features in type 1 diabetes. Sequencing targeted expressed TCRB transcripts, as all isolated RNA had been reverse transcribed. Clones were sequenced by immunoSEQ multiplex PCR, and TCRdb holds only the in-frame ones, with some missing. Of under 250,000 clones listed, about 11% are singletons. The sequencing input was central memory CD4+ T cells from blood. These receptors originate from a man in his late teens or twenties in good health.

The chain employs TRBV9 and TRBJ2-7; 10 bases are shared with TRBD2. V lost 4 bases and J lost 3; bases outside the gene matches: 7. The CDR3 has 15 amino acids. The germline gives CDR1 SGDLS, CDR2 YYNGEE. CDR3: CASSLSRTSGYEQYF. In DNA, the CDR3 is TGTGCCAGCAGCCTAAGCAGGACTAGCGGCTACGAGCAGTACTTC.

Regarding this clone: The sample holds other DNA sequences that translate to the same CDR3. The chain uses TRBV28 and TRBJ2-6; D might be TRBD1 or TRBD2, each matching 5 bases. Germline CDR1 reads MDHEN; CDR2 reads SYDVKM. V shed 2 bases and J shed 0 bases, with 5 bases lying between them. The CDR3 is 15 residues long. The CDR3 region has the DNA TGTGCCAGCAGTTTAGGGGGCTCTGGGGCCAACGTCCTGACTTTC. It translates to CASSLGGSGANVLTF.

This clone was seen a few times. V and J are TRBV30 and TRBJ2-3; possible D gene TRBD1, 5 bases. Per germline, CDR1 GTSNPN and CDR2 SVGIG (reference sequence). This CDR3 contains 14 residues. The V end was cut by 0 bases, the J end by 2 bases, with 9 bases between. Here the CDR3 DNA reads TGTGCCTGGAGTGTGAGACAGTCCACAGATACGCAGTATTTT. Amino acid sequence: CAWSVRQSTDTQYF. Filled out from reference TRBV30 and TRBJ2-3, the complete variable domain reads SQTIHQWPATLVQPVGSPLSLECTVEGTSNPNLYWYRQAAGRGLQLLFYSVGIGQISSEVPQNLSASRPQDRQFILSSKKLLLSDSGFYLCAWSVRQSTDTQYFGPGTRLTVL.